The rows below give T cell receptor beta chains drawn from one sample of a study of blood T cell repertoires in COVID-19. Profiling relied on immunoSEQ multiplex PCR, and the TCRdb table lists in-frame clones only, not all of them. This table holds about 270,000 clones, approximately 86% found once. Input material: peripheral blood. These receptors were obtained from a man aged 35-49 years with active or convalescent COVID-19. Each CDR3 is given with its conserved first and last residue. The order of the fields is J gene, V gene, clone size, D gene, CDR3 DNA, CDR3 protein. The D gene is left open where the match is weak. Rows give clone size only sometimes, using once, few, many, or a class for an expanded clone.

j_call: TRBJ2-7
v_call: TRBV7-3
clone_size: -
d_call: -
cdr3_nt: TGTGCCAGCAGCCCAAATCTAGGTACGGGGGAGCAGTACTTC
cdr3_aa: CASSPNLGTGEQYF

j_call: TRBJ1-3
v_call: TRBV5-5
clone_size: -
d_call: -
cdr3_nt: TGTGCCAGCAGCCCACTCACAGGCCTGATCTCTGGAAACACCATATATTTT
cdr3_aa: CASSPLTGLISGNTIYF

j_call: TRBJ1-1
v_call: TRBV10-3
clone_size: few
d_call: -
cdr3_nt: TGTGCCATCAGTGAGTCTGTGGCCCCGAACACTGAAGCTTTCTTT
cdr3_aa: CAISESVAPNTEAFF

j_call: TRBJ2-1
v_call: TRBV7-9
clone_size: -
d_call: TRBD1
cdr3_nt: TGTGCCAGCAGCCCCACCCGGGGACAGGGTAGTGAGCAGTTCTTC
cdr3_aa: CASSPTRGQGSEQFF

j_call: TRBJ1-1
v_call: TRBV18
clone_size: -
d_call: -
cdr3_nt: TGTGCCAGCTCACGACAGGTCTACACTGAAGCTTTCTTT
cdr3_aa: CASSRQVYTEAFF

j_call: TRBJ2-6
v_call: TRBV5-5
clone_size: -
d_call: TRBD1
cdr3_nt: TGTGCCAGCAGCGCAACAGGGGCTGGGGCCAACGTCCTGACTTTC
cdr3_aa: CASSATGAGANVLTF

j_call: TRBJ2-7
v_call: TRBV11-1
clone_size: -
d_call: -
cdr3_nt: TGTGCCAGCAGCTTACGCACGTCTAGCGCGGGGGAGCAGTACTTC
cdr3_aa: CASSLRTSSAGEQYF

j_call: TRBJ1-4
v_call: TRBV18
clone_size: few
d_call: -
cdr3_nt: TGTGCCAGCTCACCACGTTCCCTAGACGGCGCAACTAATGAAAAACTGTTTTTT
cdr3_aa: CASSPRSLDGATNEKLFF

j_call: TRBJ1-6
v_call: TRBV6-6
clone_size: -
d_call: TRBD1
cdr3_nt: TGTGCCAGCAGTCGAGATCCGGGACAGGGATATTCACCCCTCCACTTT
cdr3_aa: CASSRDPGQGYSPLHF

j_call: TRBJ2-4
v_call: TRBV24-1
clone_size: -
d_call: TRBD2
cdr3_nt: TGTGCCACCGGCGAGCGGGATGGGGGCATTCAGTACTTC
cdr3_aa: CATGERDGGIQYF

j_call: TRBJ2-2
v_call: TRBV13
clone_size: -
d_call: TRBD1
cdr3_nt: TGTGCCAGCAGCATCGTCGCGGGACAGGGGGCGCTTAGCGGGGAGCTGTTTTTT
cdr3_aa: CASSIVAGQGALSGELFF

j_call: TRBJ1-4
v_call: TRBV15
clone_size: -
d_call: TRBD1
cdr3_nt: TGTGCCACCAGCAGAGGACAGGGGGTTTCTGAAAAACTGTTTTTT
cdr3_aa: CATSRGQGVSEKLFF

j_call: TRBJ2-1
v_call: TRBV7-9
clone_size: -
d_call: -
cdr3_nt: TGTGCCAGCAGTTTGAGCGGTGCAACATACAATGAGCAGTTCTTC
cdr3_aa: CASSLSGATYNEQFF

j_call: TRBJ2-2
v_call: TRBV19
clone_size: -
d_call: TRBD2
cdr3_nt: TGTGCCAGTAGTCTTCGACTAGCGGAGGCGTCCGGGGAGCTGTTTTTT
cdr3_aa: CASSLRLAEASGELFF

j_call: TRBJ1-2
v_call: TRBV25-1
clone_size: -
d_call: -
cdr3_nt: TGTGCCAGCAGTGTAACAGGGTTTGGCTACACCTTC
cdr3_aa: CASSVTGFGYTF

j_call: TRBJ1-1
v_call: TRBV6-5
clone_size: -
d_call: TRBD1
cdr3_nt: TGTGCCAGCAGTTATTCCGGTGGGACAGTGAACACTGAAGCTTTCTTT
cdr3_aa: CASSYSGGTVNTEAFF

j_call: TRBJ2-5
v_call: TRBV2
clone_size: -
d_call: TRBD1
cdr3_nt: TGTGCCAGCAGGGAAGTGACAGGGTCAGAGACCCAGTACTTC
cdr3_aa: CASREVTGSETQYF

j_call: TRBJ2-2
v_call: TRBV7-9
clone_size: few
d_call: -
cdr3_nt: TGTGCCAGCAGCCAGAATCCAAGGGGCGGGGAGCTGTTTTTT
cdr3_aa: CASSQNPRGGELFF

j_call: TRBJ2-3
v_call: TRBV6-5
clone_size: -
d_call: TRBD2
cdr3_nt: TGTGCCAGCAGCGGGACTAGCGGGCCCACAGATACGCAGTATTTT
cdr3_aa: CASSGTSGPTDTQYF

j_call: TRBJ1-4
v_call: TRBV13
clone_size: -
d_call: TRBD1
cdr3_nt: TGTGCCAGCAGTTTCTTCCCCAGGGACAGCTCTCATGAAAAACTGTTTTTT
cdr3_aa: CASSFFPRDSSHEKLFF

j_call: TRBJ2-2
v_call: TRBV7-9
clone_size: -
d_call: -
cdr3_nt: TGTGCCAGCAGCTTAGAGAGTCCCGGGACCGGGGAGCTGTTTTTT
cdr3_aa: CASSLESPGTGELFF

j_call: TRBJ2-3
v_call: TRBV28
clone_size: -
d_call: TRBD2
cdr3_nt: TGTGCCAGCAGTCGCGGACTAGCTTCAGATACGCAGTATTTT
cdr3_aa: CASSRGLASDTQYF

j_call: TRBJ2-7
v_call: TRBV2
clone_size: -
d_call: -
cdr3_nt: TGTGCCAGCAGTGAACCCAGGGGCGGTAACTACGAGCAGTACTTC
cdr3_aa: CASSEPRGGNYEQYF

j_call: TRBJ2-3
v_call: TRBV6-5
clone_size: -
d_call: -
cdr3_nt: TGTGCCAGCAGTTACTCGAAGCAGGACTACACAGATACGCAGTATTTT
cdr3_aa: CASSYSKQDYTDTQYF

j_call: TRBJ2-1
v_call: TRBV5-4
clone_size: -
d_call: -
cdr3_nt: TGTGCCAGCAGTTATTCAGGGGCCGCTCAAGACAATGAGCAGTTCTTC
cdr3_aa: CASSYSGAAQDNEQFF

j_call: TRBJ1-1
v_call: TRBV19
clone_size: -
d_call: -
cdr3_nt: TGTGCCAGTAGTAACCCCTGGGGCGGCAGCGCTGAAGCTTTCTTT
cdr3_aa: CASSNPWGGSAEAFF

j_call: TRBJ2-2
v_call: TRBV19
clone_size: once
d_call: TRBD2
cdr3_nt: TGTGCCAGTAGTCTGGGACTAGCGGGGGGCTCGAACACCGGGGAGCTGTTTTTT
cdr3_aa: CASSLGLAGGSNTGELFF

j_call: TRBJ1-6
v_call: TRBV4-1
clone_size: -
d_call: TRBD1
cdr3_nt: TGCGCCAGCAGCAGGTGGGACAGCGGAGAGGATTCACCCCTCCACTTT
cdr3_aa: CASSRWDSGEDSPLHF

j_call: TRBJ2-7
v_call: TRBV6-1
clone_size: -
d_call: -
cdr3_nt: TGTGCCAGCACTCCCGGACTATCTTACGAGCAGTACTTC
cdr3_aa: CASTPGLSYEQYF

j_call: TRBJ1-6
v_call: TRBV5-6
clone_size: -
d_call: TRBD1
cdr3_nt: TGTGCCAGCAGCTCTAGGACAGGAGTAAGTTCACCCCTCCACTTT
cdr3_aa: CASSSRTGVSSPLHF

j_call: TRBJ2-5
v_call: TRBV2
clone_size: -
d_call: TRBD2
cdr3_nt: TGTGCCAGCAGTGCTCAAGCGGGGCGCCAAGAGACCCAGTACTTC
cdr3_aa: CASSAQAGRQETQYF